Each of the 20 T cell receptor beta chains below was sequenced from the same sample in a study of prognosis after radiotherapy for stage I lung cancer (dated by TCRdb to 2020 to 2023). These reads were obtained on an Illumina HiSeq 3000. Two rounds of multiplex PCR were performed to amplify the TCR beta CDR3 region from genomic DNA. In the first round of PCR, primers specific to each TRBV and TRBJ gene were used, and the primer sequences are filed in Chinese patent CN105087789A. TCRdb itself trimmed the public reads at Q25 with fastp, ran MiXCR and retained productive beta chains. Here each entry gathers all rows of one CDR3 protein and keeps the most common genes and DNA. Across this sample there are 31,000 or so distinct CDR3 sequences, with 48% seen only once. Of the sample, 16% is held by the ten largest clones. The specimen comprised PBMCs, sampled before or after stereotactic body radiation therapy (not recorded which). Receptors originate from a donor at least 50 years old with non-small cell lung cancer.

This clonotype was seen repeatedly, ten times or more. The chain combines TRBV19 with TRBJ1-5; weak D call: TRBD1 (6 bases). CDR3 size: 16 residues. The germline V and J ends were trimmed by 1 base and 0 bases, with 10 bases remaining between them. Germline V gene data show CDR1 as LNHDA and CDR2 as SQIVND (reference sequence). In DNA, the CDR3 is TGTGCCAGTAGTATAGGCAGGGGATATAGCAATCAGCCCCAGCATTTT. Translation gives CASSIGRGYSNQPQHF.

The chain joins TRBV5-1 to TRBJ2-5; TRBD1 agrees at 7 bases. This CDR3 comprises 13 residues. V lost 6 bases and J lost 8; bases outside the gene matches: 10. The germline gives CDR1 SGHRS, CDR2 YFSETQ. The CDR3 DNA is TGCGCCAGCATCGAGGGACAGACGGATACCCAGTACTTC. The encoded protein is CASIEGQTDTQYF.

The rearrangement uses TRBV11-2 and TRBJ1-1; 9 nucleotides line up with TRBD1. The CDR3 length is 16 residues. V shed 4 bases and J 2 bases; nucleotides not matched to a gene: 8. Germline CDR1 reads SGHAT; CDR2 reads FQNNGV. This CDR3 reads CASSSGTGGFNTEAFF. The CDR3 DNA is TGTGCCAGCAGCTCCGGTACAGGGGGCTTTAACACTGAAGCTTTCTTT.

Sample share makes this clonotype medium-sized (0.01 to 0.1%). The chain links TRBV5-1 to TRBJ2-2, with unresolved D. V was trimmed by 3 bases and J by 1 base, leaving 10 bases between them. Germline CDR1 reads SGHRS; CDR2 reads YFSETQ. The CDR3 runs 15 residues. CDR3 amino acids: CASSWGSENTGELFF. In DNA form, the CDR3 reads TGCGCCAGCAGCTGGGGTTCAGAGAACACCGGGGAGCTGTTTTTT.

The rearrangement uses TRBV7-9 and TRBJ2-1; the D call may be TRBD1 or TRBD2 (5 bases each). The CDR3 loop spans 15 amino acids. The germline CDR1 and CDR2 sequences are SEHNR and FQNEAQ (reference sequence). V shed 7 bases and J shed 7 bases, with 20 bases lying between them. CDR3 in DNA: TGTGCCAGCAAAAGGGGCGGGCCGATCTCAAATGAGCAGTTCTTC. Its translation is CASKRGGPISNEQFF.

V and J are TRBV9 and TRBJ2-3; D gene ambiguous. The CDR3 contains 15 residues. Trimming left V 0 bases short and J 7 bases short, with 15 bases between. Germline loops: CDR1 SGDLS, CDR2 YYNGEE. Here the CDR3 reads CASSVVAVGAYTQYF. In DNA form, the CDR3 reads TGTGCCAGCAGCGTAGTTGCAGTGGGCGCATATACGCAGTATTTT. The whole variable domain, filled in from reference TRBV9 and TRBJ2-3, reads DSGVTQTPKHLITATGQRVTLRCSPRSGDLSVYWYQQSLDQGLQFLIQYYNGEERAKGNILERFSAQQFPDLHSELNLSSLELGDSALYFCASSVVAVGAYTQYFGPGTRLTVL.

In the case of this clonotype: Mismatch with germline at one junction end may stem from a read error. The genes are TRBV12-3 or TRBV12-4 and TRBJ2-3; 10 bases map to TRBD2. This CDR3 contains 18 residues. The CDR3 sequence is CASSCISGLAGVTDMQYF. In DNA form, the CDR3 reads TGTGCCAGCAGTTGCATAAGCGGGCTAGCGGGAGTCACAGATATGCAGTATTTT.

The gene calls are TRBV20-1 and TRBJ2-1, with 8 bases matching TRBD2. With 3 bases clipped from V and 12 bases from J, the junction kept 25 bases outside the gene matches. From germline, CDR1 is DFQATT and CDR2 SNEGSKA (reference sequence). The CDR3 spans 18 residues. The CDR3 DNA reads as TGCAGTGCTAGGGGGACTATCGGGAGGGCCCAGATCAGTCAAATGCAGTTCTTC. Protein: CSARGTIGRAQISQMQFF.

Details on this clonotype: The junction shows a germline mismatch at one end, possibly a read error. The V gene is TRBV11-2, the J gene TRBJ2-7, with 9 bases lining up with TRBD2. The CDR3 length is 18 residues. The germline V gene encodes CDR1 SGHAT and CDR2 FQNNGV. The CDR3 here is CASTLIPLGVAGEDQQYF. The CDR3 DNA follows: TGTGCCAGCACCTTAATCCCTCTGGGGGTAGCGGGAGAAGACCAGCAGTACTTC. Full variable domain (outside the CDR3, taken from reference TRBV11-2 and TRBJ2-7): EAGVAQSPRYKIIEKRQSVAFWCNPISGHATLYWYQQILGQGPKLLIQFQNNGVVDDSQLPKDRFSAERLKGVDSTLKIQPAKLEDSAVYLCASTLIPLGVAGEDQQYFGPGTRLTVT.

Comment on this clonotype: It may be a read error: a sequence one base away is much more abundant. The CDR3 DNA sequence: TGTGCCAGTAGTATAATTAGAGCGGGGGGGCGCGGAGATACCCAGTACTTC. It yields the protein CASSIIRAGGRGDTQYF. The chain employs TRBV19 and TRBJ2-5; 10 nucleotides match TRBD2. Germline V gene lookup returns CDR1 LNHDA and CDR2 SQIVND (reference sequence). There are 17 residues in the CDR3. With V trimmed by 2 bases and J by 8 bases, 14 bases remained unmatched.

This clonotype is termed medium-sized. The chain's CDR3 is CAWRRLAGDNEQYF. The CDR3 DNA reads as TGTGCCTGGAGGCGATTAGCGGGAGATAACGAGCAGTACTTC. The chain employs TRBV30 and TRBJ2-7; TRBD2 matches 9 bases. This CDR3 has 14 amino acids. Unmatched junction bases numbered 8, after V lost 3 bases and J lost 5 bases. Germline CDR1 GTSNPN, CDR2 SVGIG (reference sequence).

The chain employs TRBV7-2 and TRBJ1-6; D call uncertain. Between the trimmed V and J ends, which lost 7 bases and 7 bases, there was a span of 11 bases. The CDR3 runs to 13 residues. Germline V gene lookup returns CDR1 SGHTA and CDR2 FQGNSA. This CDR3 reads CASKFGVNSPLHF. CDR3 nucleotides: TGTGCCAGCAAATTTGGGGTAAATTCACCCCTCCACTTT.

A remark on this clonotype: Germline and junction disagree at one end, which may indicate a read error. The chain joins TRBV7-2 to TRBJ2-6; D is possibly TRBD1 or TRBD2 (6 bases each). From germline, CDR1 is SGHTA and CDR2 FQGNSA. The CDR3 is 17 residues long. CDR3 in amino acids: CASSLVGGWAGDNVLTF. The CDR3 DNA reads as TGTGCCAGCAGCTTAGTGGGGGGATGGGCTGGGGACAACGTCCTAACTTTC. Combining the CDR3 with reference TRBV7-2 and TRBJ2-6 gives the whole variable domain GAGVSQSPSNKVTEKGKDVELRCDPISGHTALYWYRQSLGQGLEFLIYFQGNSAPDKSGLPSDRFSAERTGGSVSTLTIQRTQQEDSAVYLCASSLVGGWAGDNVLTFGAGSRLTVL.

The rearrangement joins TRBV7-9 to TRBJ2-7; tentatively, D is TRBD1 (6 bases). CDR1 SEHNR and CDR2 FQNEAQ come from the germline V gene (reference sequence). This CDR3 comprises 14 residues. V shed 7 bases and J shed 2 bases, with 15 bases lying between them. CDR3 loop: CASIPRTATYEQYF. In DNA form, the CDR3 reads TGTGCCAGCATCCCTAGGACAGCAACCTACGAGCAGTACTTC.

The sample holds many counts of this clonotype. This chain connects TRBV28 to TRBJ2-1; D is ambiguous. The germline V and J ends were trimmed by 2 bases and 4 bases, with 9 bases remaining between them. Germline-derived CDR1 and CDR2 are MDHEN and SYDVKM. This CDR3 spans 14 amino acids. For the CDR3, the DNA is TGTGCCAGCAGTTTAGTACAGCTATACAATGAGCAGTTCTTC. It is translated as CASSLVQLYNEQFF.

The chain couples TRBV11-2 to TRBJ2-7, with 11 bases lining up with TRBD2. The trim removed 4 bases at V and 3 bases at J, leaving 5 bases unmatched. The CDR3 sequence is 15 residues long. Germline CDR1 and CDR2: SGHAT and FQNNGV. The CDR3 DNA is TGTGCCAGCAGCTCCGGGACTAGCGGATACTACGAGCAGTACTTC. Protein product: CASSSGTSGYYEQYF.

J is TRBJ1-6 and V is TRBV5-1; TRBD1 matches at 9 bases. Germline V gene sequence: CDR1 SGHRS, CDR2 YFSETQ. J gave up 7 bases and V 4 bases, and 12 bases lay outside the gene matches. CDR3 length: 17 residues. DNA of the CDR3: TGCGCCAGCAGCAGGACCGGGACAGGGCAGAGGAATTCACCCCTCCACTTT. This gives the protein CASSRTGTGQRNSPLHF.

The chain combines TRBV27 with TRBJ1-5; 9 bases line up with TRBD1. V lost 1 base, J lost 7 bases, and 2 bases stayed unmatched. The CDR3 extends over 14 amino acids. From germline, CDR1 is MNHEY and CDR2 SMNVEV (reference sequence). The CDR3 sequence is CASSLWGQGQPQHF. In DNA, the CDR3 is TGTGCCAGCAGTTTATGGGGACAGGGACAGCCCCAGCATTTT.

Remarks on this clonotype: A junction boundary mismatches the germline segment, possibly from a read error. The chain carries TRBV12-3 or TRBV12-4 and TRBJ2-1; D possibly corresponds to TRBD1 (6 bases). The CDR3 has 13 amino acids. CDR3: CTSILTGTDEQFF. CDR3 sequence (DNA): TGTACCAGCATTTTAACAGGGACGGATGAGCAGTTCTTC.

This clonotype has ten or more counts. The chain employs TRBV2 and TRBJ2-7; 7 positions agree with TRBD2. The CDR3 consists of 15 residues. Trimming removed 7 bases from V and 2 bases from J; junction bases left unmatched: 11. Germline V gene lookup returns CDR1 SNHLY and CDR2 FYNNEI. CDR3 bases: TGTGCCAGCATCGAACGGCCTAGCGGAACCTACGAGCAGTACTTC. Translation: CASIERPSGTYEQYF.